This T cell receptor beta chain was captured in a study of blood T cell repertoires in COVID-19. Overall study: Some COVID-19 samples were acute and others convalescent; all came from the United States, Italy and Spain.

The V gene's germline CDR1 is SGHKS and CDR2 YYEKEE (reference sequence). Deletions cut 5 bases from V and 9 bases from J, with 12 bases between. The length of the CDR3 is 13 residues. In the authors' methods: Amplification of reference gene primers was used by the study to estimate nucleated cell counts. The protocol was immunoSEQ multiplex PCR, while the TCRdb copy is restricted to in-frame clones and leaves out a portion. The V and J calls and clone size were taken over from that table, and D and trimming were inferred from the DNA. The sample shows roughly 90,000 clones, approximately 83% of them seen only once.

The sequence was obtained from a woman aged 70-85 years with acute or convalescent COVID-19. Sequenced sample: peripheral blood. This rearrangement joins TRBV5-5 to TRBJ1-6; D not resolved. CDR3 sequence: CASRQTAGSPLHF. The CDR3 nucleotides are TGTGCCAGCAGGCAAACAGCCGGTTCACCCCTCCACTTT.